The rows below give T cell receptor beta chains drawn from one sample of a study of T-cell memory formation after mild COVID-19. TCRdb independently ran MiXCR on the 5' RACE reads; one entry per CDR3 protein. Seen here are under 450,000 distinct CDR3 sequences, 20% to 25% observed once, and the top ten hold around 23%. Sequenced: PBMCs or a T cell subset sorted from them (not recorded which). The receptors shown here come from a man in his late teens or twenties who had mild COVID-19 (a few samples of this study predate the infection). Cell type and time point are not known. CDR3s include the opening cysteine and the closing phenylalanine or tryptophan. D genes are given only for firm matches. A clone size is listed for some rows: how often the clone was seen (once, few, many), or a class if it is expanded.

j_call d_call clone_size cdr3_length v_call cdr3_aa cdr3_nt
TRBJ2-5 TRBD2 few 15 TRBV7-8 CASSSGEGWGETQYF TGTGCCAGCAGCTCTGGGGAGGGGTGGGGGGAGACCCAGTACTTC
TRBJ2-1 NA NA 13 TRBV5-1 CASSLDRVDEQFF TGCGCCAGCAGCCTGGACAGAGTGGATGAGCAGTTCTTC
TRBJ1-3 NA few 14 TRBV7-9 CASSPPPSGNTIYF TGTGCCAGCAGCCCCCCTCCTTCGGGAAACACCATATATTTT
TRBJ2-5 TRBD1 NA 13 TRBV3-1 CASSPDREWAQYF TGTGCCAGCAGCCCGGACAGGGAGTGGGCCCAGTACTTC
TRBJ1-1 NA NA 15 TRBV6-2/TRBV6-3 CASSYGRIFNTEAFF TGTGCCAGCAGTTATGGACGGATCTTTAACACTGAAGCTTTCTTT
TRBJ1-1 NA many 13 TRBV30 CAWSVEGNTEAFF TGTGCCTGGAGTGTTGAGGGCAACACTGAAGCTTTCTTT
TRBJ2-7 TRBD1 few 14 TRBV5-1 CASSLSGGGYEQYF TGCGCCAGCAGCTTGTCAGGGGGCGGCTACGAGCAGTACTTC
TRBJ1-5 NA NA 15 TRBV29-1 CSVATDFYSNQPQHF TGCAGCGTGGCGACAGATTTCTATAGCAATCAGCCCCAGCATTTT
TRBJ2-3 TRBD2 many 15 TRBV7-2 CASSFGRGSTDTQYF TGTGCCAGCAGCTTCGGGCGGGGGAGCACAGATACGCAGTATTTT
TRBJ2-7 TRBD1 NA 12 TRBV10-3 CAISEEGGTEYF TGTGCCATCAGTGAGGAAGGGGGCACAGAGTACTTC
TRBJ1-1 NA NA 12 TRBV28 CASSGGGPEAFF TGTGCCAGCAGCGGGGGAGGCCCTGAAGCTTTCTTT
TRBJ1-2 NA NA 14 TRBV10-3 CAISEGWGSYGYTF TGTGCCATCAGTGAGGGCTGGGGGTCCTATGGCTACACCTTC
TRBJ1-2 NA few 15 TRBV12-3/TRBV12-4 CASSSPATALYGYTF TGTGCCAGCAGTTCTCCTGCGACAGCGCTCTATGGCTACACCTTC
TRBJ1-2 TRBD1 few 16 TRBV5-5 CASSKTMDRGSRVGAF TGTGCCAGCAGCAAGACGATGGACAGGGGTTCCCGTGTGGGCGCCTTC
TRBJ1-2 NA NA 15 TRBV2 CASSDLVGANYGYTF TGTGCCAGCAGCGACCTTGTGGGGGCTAACTATGGCTACACCTTC
TRBJ2-2 NA NA 17 TRBV5-6 CASSLLGGLSDTGELFF TGTGCCAGCAGCCTACTAGGAGGGTTATCAGACACCGGGGAGCTGTTTTTT
TRBJ1-5 NA NA 15 TRBV3-1 CASSPGWGGNQPKHF TGTGCCAGCAGCCCCGGTTGGGGGGGGAATCAGCCCAAGCATTTT
TRBJ2-1 NA NA 17 TRBV9 CASSPRPRGSSYNEQFF TGTGCCAGCAGCCCCCGACCCCGGGGGAGCTCCTACAATGAGCAGTTCTTC
TRBJ2-6 NA NA 16 TRBV6-2/TRBV6-3 CASSGTESSGANVLTF TGTGCCAGCAGTGGGACGGAGAGCTCTGGGGCCAACGTCCTGACTTTC
TRBJ1-2 TRBD1 NA 15 TRBV7-9 CASSRDRVKLNGYTF TGTGCCAGCAGCAGGGACAGGGTAAAGCTCAATGGCTACACCTTC
TRBJ2-2 TRBD2 few 15 TRBV2 CASRTSGGMTGELFF TGTGCCAGCAGGACTAGCGGGGGGATGACCGGGGAGCTGTTTTTT
TRBJ1-2 TRBD1 few 14 TRBV6-5 CASSTLGQGYGYTF TGTGCCAGCAGTACCTTGGGACAGGGGTATGGCTACACCTTC
TRBJ2-3 NA few 18 TRBV7-3 CASSLIGSSRGRTDTQYF TGTGCCAGCAGCTTAATCGGATCCAGCCGGGGTAGGACAGATACGCAGTATTTT
TRBJ1-1 NA many 14 TRBV5-1 CASSLQGMNTEAFF TGCGCCAGCAGCTTGCAGGGGATGAACACTGAAGCTTTCTTT
TRBJ2-3 NA NA 16 TRBV3-1 CASSHETSTSTDTQYF TGTGCCAGCAGCCATGAAACAAGTACTAGCACAGATACGCAGTATTTT
TRBJ2-2 NA many 15 TRBV4-2 CASSHPGRHTGELFF TGTGCCAGCAGCCATCCAGGTCGTCACACCGGGGAGCTGTTTTTT
TRBJ2-7 TRBD1 NA 13 TRBV4-3 CASSQRQGYEQYF TGCGCCAGCAGCCAGAGACAGGGGTACGAGCAGTACTTC
TRBJ1-2 NA NA 15 TRBV18 CASKSGSGNWYGYTF TGTGCCAGCAAGAGCGGAAGTGGGAATTGGTATGGCTACACCTTC
TRBJ2-1 TRBD2 few 16 TRBV7-9 CASSLTAAGGVNEQFF TGTGCCAGCAGCCTTACGGCAGCGGGGGGCGTCAATGAGCAGTTCTTC
TRBJ2-5 TRBD2 few 17 TRBV7-3 CASSSLQRGILGQTQYF TGTGCCAGCAGCTCCCTCCAGCGGGGGATCCTTGGGCAGACCCAGTACTTC
TRBJ2-7 NA NA 15 TRBV6-2/TRBV6-3 CASSFQGSSSYEQYF TGTGCCAGCAGTTTTCAGGGATCGTCCTCCTACGAGCAGTACTTC
TRBJ1-1 NA NA 13 TRBV19 CASSPYRDTEAFF TGTGCCAGTAGTCCATACAGGGACACTGAAGCTTTCTTT
TRBJ2-3 TRBD2 NA 19 TRBV5-6 CASSLAITSGELLGNTQYF TGTGCCAGCAGCTTGGCCATAACTAGCGGGGAGCTTCTCGGAAATACGCAGTATTTT
TRBJ1-1 NA NA 13 TRBV7-2 CASSWGLMAEAFF TGTGCCAGCAGCTGGGGGTTGATGGCTGAAGCTTTCTTT
TRBJ1-2 TRBD1 NA 15 TRBV4-1 CASSPHAGGYYGYTF TGCGCCAGCAGCCCCCACGCAGGGGGCTACTATGGCTACACCTTC
TRBJ2-4 NA NA 12 TRBV14 CASSALQNIQYF TGTGCCAGCAGCGCCCTCCAAAACATTCAGTACTTC
TRBJ2-2 TRBD2 NA 16 TRBV5-1 CASSVLAGGLNGELFF TGCGCCAGCAGCGTACTAGCGGGGGGGCTCAACGGGGAGCTGTTTTTT
TRBJ1-4 NA NA 14 TRBV2 CASSLYSGTGKLFF TGTGCCAGCAGTCTGTACAGTGGGACGGGGAAACTGTTTTTT
TRBJ1-4 TRBD1 many 17 TRBV4-2 CASSQGGPGTGGEKLFF TGTGCCAGCAGCCAAGGAGGCCCCGGGACAGGGGGTGAAAAACTGTTTTTT
TRBJ1-1 NA NA 14 TRBV28 CASSLLTGPTEAFF TGTGCCAGCAGTTTACTTACGGGGCCTACTGAAGCTTTCTTT
TRBJ2-1 TRBD2 few 14 TRBV5-1 CASSGSGGHNEQFF TGCGCCAGCAGCGGAAGCGGGGGACACAATGAGCAGTTCTTC
TRBJ2-3 TRBD2 few 13 TRBV20-1 CSARLAGGDTQYF TGCAGTGCTAGACTAGCGGGGGGTGATACGCAGTATTTT
TRBJ2-3 TRBD1 NA 16 TRBV4-3 CASSPYRDRGPDTQYF TGCGCCAGCAGTCCCTACCGGGACAGGGGGCCCGATACGCAGTATTTT
TRBJ2-7 NA many 15 TRBV7-8 CASTQRQGASYEQYF TGTGCCAGCACCCAACGGCAGGGAGCCTCCTACGAGCAGTACTTC
TRBJ1-4 TRBD1 NA 13 TRBV6-5 CASTGQGNEKLFF TGTGCCAGCACAGGACAGGGGAATGAAAAACTGTTTTTT
TRBJ2-7 TRBD1 NA 13 TRBV20-1 CSAQDRDAYEQYF TGCAGTGCTCAGGACAGGGACGCCTACGAGCAGTACTTC
TRBJ2-5 NA NA 13 TRBV2 CASIGRTQETQYF TGTGCCAGCATCGGACGGACACAAGAGACCCAGTACTTC
TRBJ1-4 NA NA 16 TRBV6-1 CATKSSPAGPNEKLFF TGTGCCACCAAATCCTCCCCCGCAGGACCAAATGAAAAACTGTTTTTT
TRBJ2-1 NA once 15 TRBV20-1 CSARDPAVGTNEQFF TGCAGTGCTAGAGATCCCGCCGTAGGGACCAATGAGCAGTTCTTC
TRBJ2-7 NA few 15 TRBV2 CASSEGAGAIYEQYF TGTGCCAGCAGTGAAGGGGCAGGGGCGATCTACGAGCAGTACTTC
TRBJ1-5 NA NA 15 TRBV27 CASSFGRPPYQPQHF TGTGCCAGCAGTTTCGGACGGCCACCCTATCAGCCCCAGCATTTT
TRBJ1-1 TRBD1 few 13 TRBV15 CATSLQGATEAFF TGTGCCACCAGCCTCCAGGGGGCCACTGAAGCTTTCTTT